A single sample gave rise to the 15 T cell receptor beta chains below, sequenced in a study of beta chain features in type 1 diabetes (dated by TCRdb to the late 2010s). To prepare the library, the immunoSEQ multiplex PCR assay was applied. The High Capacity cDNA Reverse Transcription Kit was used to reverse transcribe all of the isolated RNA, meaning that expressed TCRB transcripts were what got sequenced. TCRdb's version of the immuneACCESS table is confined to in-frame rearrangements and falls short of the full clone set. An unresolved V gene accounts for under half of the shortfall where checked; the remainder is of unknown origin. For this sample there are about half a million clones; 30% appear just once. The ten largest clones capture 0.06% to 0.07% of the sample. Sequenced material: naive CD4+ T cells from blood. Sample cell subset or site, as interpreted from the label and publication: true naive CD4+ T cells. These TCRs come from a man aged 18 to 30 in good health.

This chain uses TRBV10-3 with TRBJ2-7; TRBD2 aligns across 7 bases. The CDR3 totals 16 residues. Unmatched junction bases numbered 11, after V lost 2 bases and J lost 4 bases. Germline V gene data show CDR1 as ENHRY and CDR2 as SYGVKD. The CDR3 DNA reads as TGTGCCATCAGTGAGCAGGGCGGGAGAGCGAGGTACGAGCAGTACTTC. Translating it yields CAISEQGGRARYEQYF.

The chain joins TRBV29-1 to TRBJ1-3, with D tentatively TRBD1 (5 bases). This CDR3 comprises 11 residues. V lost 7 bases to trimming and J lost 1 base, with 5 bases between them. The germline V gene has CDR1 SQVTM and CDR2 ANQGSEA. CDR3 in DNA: TGCAGCGCAGGGTCTGGAAACACCATATATTTT. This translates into CSAGSGNTIYF.

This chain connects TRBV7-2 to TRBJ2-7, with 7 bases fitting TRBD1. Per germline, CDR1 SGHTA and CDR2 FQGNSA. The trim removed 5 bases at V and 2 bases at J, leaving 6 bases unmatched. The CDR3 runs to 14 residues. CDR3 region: CASSNRDSPYEQYF. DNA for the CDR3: TGTGCCAGCAGCAACCGGGACAGCCCCTACGAGCAGTACTTC.

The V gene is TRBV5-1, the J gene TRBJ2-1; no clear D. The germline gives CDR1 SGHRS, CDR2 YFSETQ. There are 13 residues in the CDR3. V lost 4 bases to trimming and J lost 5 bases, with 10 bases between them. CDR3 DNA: TGCGCCAGCAGCCGCGCCACCGACAATGAGCAGTTCTTC. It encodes CASSRATDNEQFF.

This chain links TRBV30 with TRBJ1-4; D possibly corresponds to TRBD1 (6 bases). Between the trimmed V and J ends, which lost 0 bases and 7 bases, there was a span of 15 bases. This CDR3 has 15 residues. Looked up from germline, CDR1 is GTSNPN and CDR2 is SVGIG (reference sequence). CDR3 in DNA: TGTGCCTGGAGTGTACTACAGGGAAGTGTTGAAAAACTGTTTTTT. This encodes CAWSVLQGSVEKLFF.

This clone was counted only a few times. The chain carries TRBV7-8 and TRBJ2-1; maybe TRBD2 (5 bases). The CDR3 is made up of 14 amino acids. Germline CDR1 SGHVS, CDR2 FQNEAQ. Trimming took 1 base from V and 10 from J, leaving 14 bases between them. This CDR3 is CASSLERTRGEQFF. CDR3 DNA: TGTGCCAGCAGCTTAGAGAGGACTCGTGGGGAGCAGTTCTTC.

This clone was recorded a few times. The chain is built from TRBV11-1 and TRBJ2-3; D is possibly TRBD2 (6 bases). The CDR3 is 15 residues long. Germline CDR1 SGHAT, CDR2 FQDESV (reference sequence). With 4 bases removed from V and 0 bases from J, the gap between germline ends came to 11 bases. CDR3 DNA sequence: TGTGCCAGCAGCTCCCGCGCGGGAAGCACAGATACGCAGTATTTT. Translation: CASSSRAGSTDTQYF.

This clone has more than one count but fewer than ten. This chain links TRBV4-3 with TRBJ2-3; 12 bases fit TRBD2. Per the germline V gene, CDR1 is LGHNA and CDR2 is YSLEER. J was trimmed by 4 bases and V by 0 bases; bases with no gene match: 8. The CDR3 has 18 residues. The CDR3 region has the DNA TGCGCCAGCAGCCAAGATATTTTGACTAGCGGGAGCCCAGATACGCAGTATTTT. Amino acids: CASSQDILTSGSPDTQYF.

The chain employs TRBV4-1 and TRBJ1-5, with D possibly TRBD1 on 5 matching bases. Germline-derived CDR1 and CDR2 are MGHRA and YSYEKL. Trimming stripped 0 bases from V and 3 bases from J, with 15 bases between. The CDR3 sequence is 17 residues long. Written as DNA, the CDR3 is TGCGCCAGCAGCCAAGATGGATGGGGGGTCGACAATCAGCCCCAGCATTTT. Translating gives CASSQDGWGVDNQPQHF.

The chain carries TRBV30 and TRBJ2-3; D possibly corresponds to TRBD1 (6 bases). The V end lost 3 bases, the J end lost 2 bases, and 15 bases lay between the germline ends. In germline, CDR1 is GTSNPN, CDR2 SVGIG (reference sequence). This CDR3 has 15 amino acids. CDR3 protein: CAWSPDRLYTDTQYF. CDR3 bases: TGTGCCTGGAGCCCAGACAGGCTATACACAGATACGCAGTATTTT. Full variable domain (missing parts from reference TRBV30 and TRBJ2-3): SQTIHQWPATLVQPVGSPLSLECTVEGTSNPNLYWYRQAAGRGLQLLFYSVGIGQISSEVPQNLSASRPQDRQFILSSKKLLLSDSGFYLCAWSPDRLYTDTQYFGPGTRLTVL.

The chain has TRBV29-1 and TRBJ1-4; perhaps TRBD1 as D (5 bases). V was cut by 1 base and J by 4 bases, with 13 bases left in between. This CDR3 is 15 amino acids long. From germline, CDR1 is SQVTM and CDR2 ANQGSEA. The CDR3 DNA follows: TGCAGCGTTGAAGGGACCAGGGAGAATAATGAAAAACTGTTTTTT. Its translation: CSVEGTRENNEKLFF. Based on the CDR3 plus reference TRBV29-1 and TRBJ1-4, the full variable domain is SAVISQKPSRDICQRGTSLTIQCQVDSQVTMMFWYRQQPGQSLTLIATANQGSEATYESGFVIDKFPISRPNLTFSTLTVSNMSPEDSSIYLCSVEGTRENNEKLFFGSGTQLSVL.

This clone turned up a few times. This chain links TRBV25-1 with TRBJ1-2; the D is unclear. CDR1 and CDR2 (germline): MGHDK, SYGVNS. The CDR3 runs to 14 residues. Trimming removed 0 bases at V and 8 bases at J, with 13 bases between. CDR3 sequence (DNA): TGTGCCAGCAGTGAATATTCGAGGGATTTGGGCTACACCTTC. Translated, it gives CASSEYSRDLGYTF.

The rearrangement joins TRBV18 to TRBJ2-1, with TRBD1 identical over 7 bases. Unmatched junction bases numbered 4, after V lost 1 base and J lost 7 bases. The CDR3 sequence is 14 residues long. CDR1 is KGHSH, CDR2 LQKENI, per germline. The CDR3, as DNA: TGTGCCAGCTCACCACTGACAGGGCAGAATGAGCAGTTCTTC. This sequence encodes CASSPLTGQNEQFF.

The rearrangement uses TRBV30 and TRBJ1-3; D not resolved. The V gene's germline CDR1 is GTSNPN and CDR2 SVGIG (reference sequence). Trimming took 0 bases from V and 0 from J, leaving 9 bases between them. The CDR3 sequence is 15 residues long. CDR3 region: CAWSVPDSSGNTIYF. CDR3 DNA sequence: TGTGCCTGGAGTGTACCAGATAGCTCTGGAAACACCATATATTTT.

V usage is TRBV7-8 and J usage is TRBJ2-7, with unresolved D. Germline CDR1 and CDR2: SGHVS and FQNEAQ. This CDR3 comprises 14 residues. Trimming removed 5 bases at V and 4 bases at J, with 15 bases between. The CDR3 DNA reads TGTGCCAGCAGCCTATCGGGTATTAGGTACGAGCAGTACTTC. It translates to CASSLSGIRYEQYF. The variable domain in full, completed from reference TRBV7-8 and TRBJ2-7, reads GAGVSQSPRYKVAKRGQDVALRCDPISGHVSLFWYQQALGQGPEFLTYFQNEAQLDKSGLPSDRFFAERPEGSVSTLKIQRTQQEDSAVYLCASSLSGIRYEQYFGPGTRLTVT.